Listed below are T cell receptor beta chains from one sample, sequenced in a study of T cells in localized non-small cell lung cancer. Method: immunoSEQ multiplex PCR; TCRdb's copy keeps in-frame clones and lacks some. The sample has 25,000 to 30,000 clones; roughly 91% are singletons. Sample: peripheral blood, taken before any cancer treatment. These receptors were collected from a female donor older than 55 with stage III squamous cell lung carcinoma. CDR3s include the opening cysteine and the closing phenylalanine or tryptophan. The size field is filled for only some rows; it gives once, few, many or a size class.

CDR3aa: CASSMGFNQPQHF
v_gene: TRBV19
j_gene: TRBJ1-5
abundance: .

CDR3aa: CASSLETAWGDTQYF
v_gene: TRBV7-9
j_gene: TRBJ2-3
abundance: once

CDR3aa: CASSPDTDQPQHF
v_gene: TRBV5-5
j_gene: TRBJ1-5
abundance: .

CDR3aa: CASPLTSGGSYEQYF
v_gene: TRBV27
j_gene: TRBJ2-7
abundance: .

CDR3aa: CASSLDTYSGNTIYF
v_gene: TRBV7-8
j_gene: TRBJ1-3
abundance: .

CDR3aa: CASSSRPGLAYNEQFF
v_gene: TRBV9
j_gene: TRBJ2-1
abundance: .

CDR3aa: CASSWTAMNTEAFF
v_gene: TRBV6-1
j_gene: TRBJ1-1
abundance: .

CDR3aa: CASSLGLAGYNEQFF
v_gene: TRBV7-9
j_gene: TRBJ2-1
abundance: .

CDR3aa: CASSLRRDRSYNEQFF
v_gene: TRBV11-1
j_gene: TRBJ2-1
abundance: .

CDR3aa: CASSFHLGLQRETQYF
v_gene: TRBV28
j_gene: TRBJ2-5
abundance: .

CDR3aa: CASSTTTGELFF
v_gene: TRBV19
j_gene: TRBJ2-2
abundance: .

CDR3aa: CASRRQGGNTEAFF
v_gene: TRBV28
j_gene: TRBJ1-1
abundance: .

CDR3aa: CASTREGSGANVLTF
v_gene: TRBV5-1
j_gene: TRBJ2-6
abundance: .

CDR3aa: CASSEGRGGNSPLHF
v_gene: TRBV6-1
j_gene: TRBJ1-6
abundance: .

CDR3aa: CASSQEEGSPYEQYF
v_gene: TRBV4-3
j_gene: TRBJ2-7
abundance: .

CDR3aa: CASRWGDTEAFF
v_gene: TRBV10-2
j_gene: TRBJ1-1
abundance: once

CDR3aa: CASSSLAAGSYNEQFF
v_gene: TRBV5-1
j_gene: TRBJ2-1
abundance: .

CDR3aa: CAWTKNTEAFF
v_gene: TRBV30
j_gene: TRBJ1-1
abundance: .

CDR3aa: CASSLGGTGEYNEQFF
v_gene: TRBV5-4
j_gene: TRBJ2-1
abundance: .

CDR3aa: CASSLDWGTEAFF
v_gene: TRBV5-1
j_gene: TRBJ1-1
abundance: .

CDR3aa: CASGLTEDTEAFF
v_gene: TRBV10-3
j_gene: TRBJ1-1
abundance: .

CDR3aa: CASSYWGVQETQYF
v_gene: TRBV6-5
j_gene: TRBJ2-5
abundance: .

CDR3aa: CASTRQGRFQETQYF
v_gene: TRBV6-9
j_gene: TRBJ2-5
abundance: .

CDR3aa: CASSLSSDNTDTQYF
v_gene: TRBV28
j_gene: TRBJ2-3
abundance: .

CDR3aa: CASRAERTIYF
v_gene: TRBV28
j_gene: TRBJ1-3
abundance: .

CDR3aa: CATSRGDSPYEQYF
v_gene: TRBV15
j_gene: TRBJ2-7
abundance: .

CDR3aa: CATSDRGDQPQHF
v_gene: TRBV12-5
j_gene: TRBJ1-5
abundance: .

CDR3aa: CASSYSIYGRGSEQYF
v_gene: TRBV6-5
j_gene: TRBJ2-7
abundance: once

CDR3aa: CASSEAIQGGTEAFF
v_gene: TRBV2
j_gene: TRBJ1-1
abundance: .

CDR3aa: CASSSREAGTGISYEQYF
v_gene: TRBV7-8
j_gene: TRBJ2-7
abundance: .

CDR3aa: CASSLRTGAGSNQPQHF
v_gene: TRBV11-2
j_gene: TRBJ1-5
abundance: .

CDR3aa: CASSEERETQYF
v_gene: TRBV6-1
j_gene: TRBJ2-5
abundance: .

CDR3aa: CASSRTGTGDNEQFF
v_gene: TRBV19
j_gene: TRBJ2-1
abundance: .

CDR3aa: CASRSGTLSYNEQFF
v_gene: TRBV6-6
j_gene: TRBJ2-1
abundance: .

CDR3aa: CASSKVTGTGTGELFF
v_gene: TRBV5-4
j_gene: TRBJ2-2
abundance: .

CDR3aa: CASSVASAYQETQYF
v_gene: TRBV9
j_gene: TRBJ2-5
abundance: .

CDR3aa: CASGYRTGGRGNQPQHF
v_gene: TRBV19
j_gene: TRBJ1-5
abundance: .

CDR3aa: CASSLASSSGGADTQYF
v_gene: TRBV5-6
j_gene: TRBJ2-3
abundance: .

CDR3aa: CASSLRQGGWLSNTEAFF
v_gene: TRBV5-6
j_gene: TRBJ1-1
abundance: .

CDR3aa: CASSLDTQYTEAFF
v_gene: TRBV7-2
j_gene: TRBJ1-1
abundance: .

CDR3aa: CASSGSQKQQETQYF
v_gene: TRBV6-1
j_gene: TRBJ2-5
abundance: .

CDR3aa: CASSLSGYEQYF
v_gene: TRBV28
j_gene: TRBJ2-7
abundance: .

CDR3aa: CASSLMQDGEAFF
v_gene: TRBV5-6
j_gene: TRBJ1-1
abundance: few

CDR3aa: CASGLGQGGGYTF
v_gene: TRBV12-5
j_gene: TRBJ1-2
abundance: .

CDR3aa: CASTPRGTANTEAFF
v_gene: TRBV9
j_gene: TRBJ1-1
abundance: .

CDR3aa: CASSKDPGHKTNTEAFF
v_gene: TRBV21-1
j_gene: TRBJ1-1
abundance: .

CDR3aa: CSAKFSGYTF
v_gene: TRBV20-1
j_gene: TRBJ1-2
abundance: .

CDR3aa: CASSLQGSTEAFF
v_gene: TRBV5-5
j_gene: TRBJ1-1
abundance: .

CDR3aa: CASSLTGRAFF
v_gene: TRBV28
j_gene: TRBJ1-1
abundance: .

CDR3aa: CASSLRTSGYNEQFF
v_gene: TRBV11-2
j_gene: TRBJ2-1
abundance: .

CDR3aa: CSVGITGGSYEQYF
v_gene: TRBV29-1
j_gene: TRBJ2-7
abundance: .

CDR3aa: CACWGSGNTIYF
v_gene: TRBV19
j_gene: TRBJ1-3
abundance: .

CDR3aa: CASRPDRHLSNQPQHF
v_gene: TRBV6-6
j_gene: TRBJ1-5
abundance: .